The 8 T cell receptor beta chains below were found in one sample sequenced in a study of blood T cell repertoires in COVID-19. The table came from immunoSEQ multiplex PCR; TCRdb's copy has only in-frame clones and leaves some out. The data hold just under 250,000 clones, with approximately 83% observed a single time. Sequencing was done on a sample of peripheral blood. The origin of the receptors is a woman aged 25 to 39 who had recovered from COVID-19.

The genes are TRBV18 and TRBJ2-3; tentatively, D is TRBD2 (5 bases). Trimming removed 3 bases from V and 3 bases from J, with 10 bases in between. There are 14 residues in the CDR3. The V gene's germline CDR1 is KGHSH and CDR2 LQKENI. The CDR3 here is CASSPDTRTDTQYF. Written as DNA, the CDR3 is TGTGCCAGCTCACCGGATACTAGAACAGATACGCAGTATTTT.

This clone occurred many times. V usage is TRBV2 and J usage is TRBJ1-2; the match to TRBD1 covers 9 bases. After removal of 2 bases from V and 6 bases from J, the junction contained 10 bases not matched to a gene. The CDR3 spans 16 residues. CDR1 is SNHLY and CDR2 is FYNNEI in the germline V gene. This CDR3 reads CASSEFAGQGLDGYTF. The CDR3 DNA follows: TGTGCCAGCAGTGAATTCGCTGGACAGGGGTTGGATGGCTACACCTTC.

V gene TRBV6-2 or TRBV6-3 combines with J gene TRBJ2-7; 8 bases match TRBD1. The CDR3 length is 12 residues. Germline values: CDR1 MNHEY, CDR2 SVGEGT. Trimming took 4 bases from V and 6 from J; bases not matched to a gene: 2. DNA of the CDR3: TGTGCCAGCAGTTTCACAGGGGGCGAGCAGTACTTC. Its translation is CASSFTGGEQYF.

This chain links TRBV5-6 with TRBJ1-1; D possibly corresponds to TRBD1 (5 bases). There are 16 residues in the CDR3. The germline gives CDR1 SGHDT, CDR2 YYEEEE. V lost 10 bases and J 3 bases, leaving 25 bases between the germline ends. CDR3 in DNA: TGTGCCTCGCTCCCAGGGTATGGGGTTATGGACACTGAAGCTTTCTTT. This codes for CASLPGYGVMDTEAFF.

This sequence joins TRBV2 and TRBJ2-7, with a tentative D call TRBD1 (7 bases). This CDR3 is built from 14 residues. V was shortened by 5 bases and J by 5 bases, with 16 bases between the two germline ends. Germline-derived CDR1 and CDR2 are SNHLY and FYNNEI. The CDR3, as DNA: TGTGCCAGCAGTACAGGGGAGGCAGAGCACGAGCAGTACTTC. It yields the protein CASSTGEAEHEQYF.

J is TRBJ2-7 and V is TRBV7-2; 7 positions match TRBD1. The CDR3 is made up of 12 amino acids. CDR1 and CDR2 (germline): SGHTA, FQGNSA. The V segment lost 3 bases and the J segment 5 bases; nucleotides outside the gene matches: 1. CDR3 nucleotides: TGTGCCAGCAGCTTCCAGGGGGACGAGCAGTACTTC. It encodes CASSFQGDEQYF.

V and J are TRBV10-3 and TRBJ2-7; TRBD2 aligns across 8 bases. V lost 8 bases and J lost 5; bases outside the gene matches: 5. Germline V gene sequence: CDR1 ENHRY, CDR2 SYGVKD. This CDR3 contains 12 residues. CDR3 bases: TGTGCCATCGCGACAGCGGGGGACGAGCAGTACTTC. Protein: CAIATAGDEQYF.

The rearrangement links TRBV7-7 to TRBJ2-1; tentative D call: TRBD1 (6 bases). In germline, CDR1 is SSHAT, CDR2 FNYEAQ (reference sequence). The length of the CDR3 is 15 residues. The V gene lost 5 bases and the J gene lost 0 bases, with 11 bases spanning the gap. The chain's CDR3 is CASSAGTNSYNEQFF. The CDR3 DNA is TGTGCCAGCAGCGCCGGGACAAACTCCTACAATGAGCAGTTCTTC.